The clone carrying this TCR beta chain was detected a few times. What it recognizes is unknown. The sample belongs to a study of human T cells and chemical hapten exposure. For the study at large: Diphenylcyclopropenone was applied weekly to patients' scalps across the approximately 25-week study. Notes on the study in general: Among expanded TCRs, significantly more large CDR3 similarity clusters formed than among controls. Healthy people's immune response may differ from that of the donors, who had alopecia.

TCRdb ran MiXCR on the RACE reads and lists one entry per CDR3 protein. The repertoire holds about 96,000 distinct CDR3 sequences, with 7.5% to 10% as singletons. The CDR3 length is 17 residues. The time point denotes: patch test 2, 6 weeks after DPC sensitization. Treatment described: therapeutic diphenylcyclopropenone sensitization with weekly scalp DPC. The specimen comprised whole blood, sampled in connection with sensitization to the hapten diphenylcyclopropenone (DPC). The sequence derives from a woman between 40 and 50 years old with alopecia areata. Some clones in this sample may be carry-over from other donors' samples. The genes are TRBV3-2 and TRBJ2-7; TRBD1, as called in the table, went unchecked against the DNA. TRBV3-2 constitutes a pseudogene. In DNA form, the CDR3 reads TGTGCCAGCAGCCAAGATTTTCCCAGGGGGCGTAGCTACGAGCAGTACTTC. Translating gives CASSQDFPRGRSYEQYF.